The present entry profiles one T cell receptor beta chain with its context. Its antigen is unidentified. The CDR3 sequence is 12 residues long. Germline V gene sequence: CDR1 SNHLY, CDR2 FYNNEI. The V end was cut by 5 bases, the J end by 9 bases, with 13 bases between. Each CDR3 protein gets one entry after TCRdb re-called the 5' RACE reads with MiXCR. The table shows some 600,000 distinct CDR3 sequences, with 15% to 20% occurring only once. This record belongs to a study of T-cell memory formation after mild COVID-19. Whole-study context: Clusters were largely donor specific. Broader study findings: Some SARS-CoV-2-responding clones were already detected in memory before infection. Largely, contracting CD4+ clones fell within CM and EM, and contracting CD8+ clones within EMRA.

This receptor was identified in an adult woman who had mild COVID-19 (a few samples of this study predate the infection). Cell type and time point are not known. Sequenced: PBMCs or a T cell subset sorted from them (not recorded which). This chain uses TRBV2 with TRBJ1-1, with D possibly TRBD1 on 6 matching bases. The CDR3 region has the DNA TGTGCCAGCAGTAGGGAAACAGGGAAAGCTTTCTTT. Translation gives CASSRETGKAFF.